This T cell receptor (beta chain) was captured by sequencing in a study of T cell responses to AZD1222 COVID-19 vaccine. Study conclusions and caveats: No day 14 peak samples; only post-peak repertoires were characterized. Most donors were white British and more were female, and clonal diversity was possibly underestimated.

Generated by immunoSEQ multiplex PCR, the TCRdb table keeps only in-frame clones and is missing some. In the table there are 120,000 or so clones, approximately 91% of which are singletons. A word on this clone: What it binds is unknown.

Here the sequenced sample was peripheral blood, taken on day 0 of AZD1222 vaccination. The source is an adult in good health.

CDR3 sequence reads: CASSLDGRASGDTQYF. The CDR3 DNA sequence: TGCGCCAGCAGCTTGGACGGGAGGGCCTCGGGGGATACGCAGTATTTT. The rearrangement uses TRBV5-1 and TRBJ2-3, with TRBD2 matching 8 bases. After removal of 0 bases from V and 6 bases from J, the junction contained 9 bases not matched to a gene. Germline lookup yields CDR1 SGHRS and CDR2 YFSETQ. The CDR3 loop spans 16 amino acids.